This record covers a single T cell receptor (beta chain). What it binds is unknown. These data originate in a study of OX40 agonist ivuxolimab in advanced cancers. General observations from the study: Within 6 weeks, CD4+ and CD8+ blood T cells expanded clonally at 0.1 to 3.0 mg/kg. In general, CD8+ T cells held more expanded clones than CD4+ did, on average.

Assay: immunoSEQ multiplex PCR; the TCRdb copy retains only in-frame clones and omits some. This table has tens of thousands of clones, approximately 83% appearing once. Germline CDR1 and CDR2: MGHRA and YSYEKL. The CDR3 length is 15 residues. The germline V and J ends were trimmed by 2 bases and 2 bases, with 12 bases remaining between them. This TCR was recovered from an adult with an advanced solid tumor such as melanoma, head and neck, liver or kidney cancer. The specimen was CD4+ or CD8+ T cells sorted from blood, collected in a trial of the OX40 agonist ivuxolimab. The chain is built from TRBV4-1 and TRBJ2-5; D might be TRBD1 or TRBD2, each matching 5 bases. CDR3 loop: CASSQLGRSQETQYF. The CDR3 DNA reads TGCGCCAGCAGCCAATTGGGACGGAGTCAAGAGACCCAGTACTTC.